One TCR beta chain is described in this entry. The assay was immunoSEQ multiplex PCR, and TCRdb's table has in-frame clones only and misses some. The data hold a few hundred thousand clones, with more than 70% observed a single time. The sample is drawn from a study of blood T cell repertoires in COVID-19. Study overall: Material from acute and convalescent COVID-19 was sourced from the United States, Italy and Spain.

The CDR3 is 14 amino acids. V gave up 2 bases and J gave up 6 bases, with 11 bases separating them. Germline CDR1 is SEHNR and CDR2 is FQNEAQ (reference sequence). Sequencing input: PBMCs or T cells enriched from blood (not recorded which). V is TRBV7-9 and J is TRBJ1-3; D might be TRBD1 (5 bases). The clonotype comes from a woman aged 40 to 50 with acute COVID-19. The CDR3 loop reads CASSLRQPANTIYF. The CDR3 nucleotides are TGTGCCAGCAGCTTAAGACAGCCGGCAAACACCATATATTTT.